These T cell receptor beta chains were read from a single sample in a study of CD8 T cells in Susac syndrome. TCRdb processed the immunoSEQ multiplex PCR reads anew with MiXCR; each CDR3 protein has one entry. The sample shows around 200,000 distinct CDR3 sequences, over 85% of them seen only once. The specimen was CD4+ T cells from PBMCs. The receptor source for this set is a human donor in good health. Each CDR3 is given with its conserved first and last residue. D genes are given only for firm matches. Rows give clone size only sometimes, using once, few, many, or a class for an expanded clone.

TRBV27,.,.,TRBJ1-1,TGTGCCAGCAGATACGTCAGGGGCACTGAAGCTTTCTTT,CASRYVRGTEAFF
TRBV12-3/TRBV12-4,.,.,TRBJ1-4,TGTGCCAGCAGTCCACAGGGTTGGGAAAAACTGTTTTTT,CASSPQGWEKLFF
TRBV12-3/TRBV12-4,.,.,TRBJ1-6,TGTGCCAGCAGTTTCTTTGACAGCACTCGATCACCCCTCCACTTT,CASSFFDSTRSPLHF
TRBV24-1,.,.,TRBJ2-6,TGTGCCGCCTCATTGGGGGCCAACGTCCTGACTTTC,CAASLGANVLTF
TRBV29-1,.,.,TRBJ1-1,TGCAGCGTTGTACTGGGGTTGGGCACTGAAGCTTTCTTT,CSVVLGLGTEAFF
TRBV29-1,once,.,TRBJ2-7,TGCAGCGTTCAGGGGTCCTACGAGCAGTACTTC,CSVQGSYEQYF
TRBV3-1,.,.,TRBJ2-7,TGTGCCAGCCAGGGAACCTACGAGCAGTACTTC,CASQGTYEQYF
TRBV29-1,.,.,TRBJ2-3,TGCAGCGCTGTGTATCCCGGAGATACGCAGTATTTT,CSAVYPGDTQYF
TRBV29-1,.,.,TRBJ1-4,TGCAGCGCCGAGGAGGCTGGGGGGGAAAAACTGTTTTTT,CSAEEAGGEKLFF
TRBV7-2,.,.,TRBJ1-2,TGTGCCAGCACCCCTCCTCCCAACCCTAACTATGGCTACACCTTC,CASTPPPNPNYGYTF